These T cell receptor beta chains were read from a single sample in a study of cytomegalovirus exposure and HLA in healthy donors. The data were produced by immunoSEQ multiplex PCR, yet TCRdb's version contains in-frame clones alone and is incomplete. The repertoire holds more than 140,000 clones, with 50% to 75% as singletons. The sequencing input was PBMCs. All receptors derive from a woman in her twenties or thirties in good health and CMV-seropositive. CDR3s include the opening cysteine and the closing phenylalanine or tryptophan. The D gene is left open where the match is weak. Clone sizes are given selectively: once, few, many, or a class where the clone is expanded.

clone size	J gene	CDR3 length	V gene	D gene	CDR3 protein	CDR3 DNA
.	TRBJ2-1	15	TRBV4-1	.	CASSQGLSSYNEQFF	TGCGCCAGCAGCCAAGGACTTAGCTCCTACAATGAGCAGTTCTTC
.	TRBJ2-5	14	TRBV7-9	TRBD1	CASSLGQGLGAQYF	TGTGCCAGCAGCTTAGGACAGGGGCTTGGGGCCCAGTACTTC
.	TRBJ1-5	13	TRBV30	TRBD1	CAWTSGGNQPQHF	TGTGCCTGGACCTCAGGGGGAAATCAGCCCCAGCATTTT
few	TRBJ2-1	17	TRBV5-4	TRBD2	CASSPPRLLAGGGEQFF	TGTGCCAGCAGCCCCCCTCGATTACTAGCGGGTGGGGGTGAGCAGTTCTTC
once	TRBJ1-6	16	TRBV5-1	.	CASSSGGYGMDSPLHF	TGCGCCAGCAGCTCGGGGGGATATGGGATGGATTCACCCCTCCACTTT
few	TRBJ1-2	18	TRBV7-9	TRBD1	CASSVPTGAASILGGYTF	TGTGCCAGCAGCGTACCGACAGGGGCGGCCTCCATTCTTGGTGGCTACACCTTC
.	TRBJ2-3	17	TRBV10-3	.	CAISESTGTTSTDTQYF	TGTGCCATCAGTGAGTCGACGGGGACAACTAGCACAGATACGCAGTATTTT
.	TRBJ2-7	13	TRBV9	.	CASSVRLDYEQYF	TGTGCCAGCAGCGTACGTCTAGACTACGAGCAGTACTTC
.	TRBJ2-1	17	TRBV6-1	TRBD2	CASSEMFRPSGGNEQFF	TGTGCCAGCAGTGAAATGTTTAGGCCCTCGGGGGGCAATGAGCAGTTCTTC
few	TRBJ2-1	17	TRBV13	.	CASSHLARSSSYNEQFF	TGTGCCAGCAGCCACCTGGCTAGGAGTTCCTCCTACAATGAGCAGTTCTTC
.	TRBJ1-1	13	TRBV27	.	CASGRAELSEAFF	TGTGCCAGCGGCAGGGCCGAACTTTCTGAAGCTTTCTTT
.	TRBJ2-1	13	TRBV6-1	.	CASENRPGDEQFF	TGTGCCAGCGAGAACAGGCCGGGGGATGAGCAGTTCTTC
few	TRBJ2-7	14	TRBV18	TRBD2	CASSPRTSGYEQYF	TGTGCCAGCTCGCCGCGGACTAGCGGTTACGAGCAGTACTTC
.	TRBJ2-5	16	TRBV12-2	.	CASRLLTRSPQETQYF	TGTGCAAGTCGCTTGTTGACCCGGAGTCCCCAAGAGACCCAGTACTTC
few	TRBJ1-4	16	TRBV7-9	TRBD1	CASSLRSGTGNEKLFF	TGTGCCAGCAGCTTAAGGTCCGGGACAGGAAATGAAAAACTGTTTTTT
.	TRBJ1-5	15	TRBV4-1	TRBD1	CASSQDGDRGQPQHF	TGCGCCAGCAGCCAAGATGGTGACAGGGGCCAGCCCCAGCATTTT
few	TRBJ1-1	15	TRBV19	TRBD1	CASKWGRGLNTEAFF	TGTGCCAGTAAATGGGGCAGGGGGCTTAACACTGAAGCTTTCTTT
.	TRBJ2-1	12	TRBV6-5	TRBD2	CVSSGVYNEQFF	TGTGTATCGAGCGGGGTCTACAATGAGCAGTTCTTC
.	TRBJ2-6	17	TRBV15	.	CATSRGTGYSGANVLTF	TGTGCCACCAGCAGAGGGACGGGATACTCTGGGGCCAACGTCCTGACTTTC
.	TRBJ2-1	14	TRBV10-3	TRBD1	CAIRSTGVHNEQFF	TGTGCCATCAGAAGCACAGGGGTCCACAATGAGCAGTTCTTC
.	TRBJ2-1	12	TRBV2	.	CASSESRNEQFF	TGTGCCAGCAGTGAAAGTAGAAATGAGCAGTTCTTC
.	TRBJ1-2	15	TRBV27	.	CASRPPNGHYYGYTF	TGTGCCAGCAGACCGCCCAATGGACATTATTATGGCTACACCTTC
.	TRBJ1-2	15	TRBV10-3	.	CAISDPSTDDYGYTF	TGTGCCATCAGTGATCCCTCGACTGACGACTATGGCTACACCTTC
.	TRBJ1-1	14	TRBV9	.	CASSVSPGSSKAFF	TGTGCCAGCAGCGTGTCCCCAGGGTCCAGTAAGGCTTTCTTT
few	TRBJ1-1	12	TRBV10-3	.	CAIEGGVGEAFF	TGTGCCATCGAAGGGGGAGTCGGTGAAGCTTTCTTT
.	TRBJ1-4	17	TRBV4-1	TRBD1	CASRLRDRSPTNEKLFF	TGCGCCAGCAGGCTCCGGGACAGAAGCCCAACTAATGAAAAACTGTTTTTT
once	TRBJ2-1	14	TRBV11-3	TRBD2	CASTETSWFQEQFF	TGTGCCAGCACGGAGACTAGCTGGTTTCAGGAGCAGTTCTTC
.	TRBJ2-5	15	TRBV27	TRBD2	CASGTSGALHETQYF	TGTGCCAGCGGGACTAGCGGGGCCCTCCACGAGACCCAGTACTTC
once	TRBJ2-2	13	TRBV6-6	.	CASSFVNTGELFF	TGTGCCAGCAGTTTCGTGAACACCGGGGAGCTGTTTTTT
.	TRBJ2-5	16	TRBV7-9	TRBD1	CASSSSGTGAAETQYF	TGTGCCAGCAGCTCTTCCGGGACAGGGGCCGCAGAGACCCAGTACTTC
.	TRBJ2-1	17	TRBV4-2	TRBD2	CASSGDLKRGRYNEQFF	TGTGCCAGCAGCGGGGACTTGAAGCGGGGGCGGTACAATGAGCAGTTCTTC
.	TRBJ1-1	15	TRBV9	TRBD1	CASSTSGQPNTEAFF	TGTGCCAGCAGCACATCGGGACAGCCGAACACTGAAGCTTTCTTT
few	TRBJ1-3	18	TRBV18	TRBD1	CASSPTRQGQSSGNTIYF	TGTGCCAGCTCACCCACCCGGCAGGGACAGAGCTCTGGAAACACCATATATTTT
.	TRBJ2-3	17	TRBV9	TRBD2	CASSLQVAGGPMDTQYF	TGTGCCAGCAGTTTACAGGTGGCGGGGGGGCCGATGGATACGCAGTATTTT
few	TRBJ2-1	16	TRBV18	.	CASSPLLVVNPNEQFF	TGTGCCAGCTCACCCCTGCTAGTTGTAAATCCCAATGAGCAGTTCTTC
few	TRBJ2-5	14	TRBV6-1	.	CASSDGGEQETQYF	TGTGCCAGCAGTGATGGAGGGGAGCAAGAGACCCAGTACTTC
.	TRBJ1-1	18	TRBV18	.	CASSPPNPGTRTNTEAFF	TGTGCCAGCTCACCACCGAACCCAGGGACACGTACGAACACTGAAGCTTTCTTT
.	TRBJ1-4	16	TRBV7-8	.	CASSDRRTDHNEKLFF	TGTGCCAGCAGCGATCGTCGGACAGACCATAATGAAAAACTGTTTTTT
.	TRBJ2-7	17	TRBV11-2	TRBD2	CASSLVGLAGRVYEQYF	TGTGCCAGCAGCTTAGTGGGGCTAGCGGGTAGGGTCTACGAGCAGTACTTC
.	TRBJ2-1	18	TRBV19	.	CAQTIQRRGRGYAHEQFF	TGTGCCCAGACCATACAGAGAAGAGGCAGGGGTTACGCCCATGAGCAGTTCTTC
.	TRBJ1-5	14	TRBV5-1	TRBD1	CASRGTGENQPQHF	TGCGCCAGCAGGGGGACAGGGGAAAATCAGCCCCAGCATTTT
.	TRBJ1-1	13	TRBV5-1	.	CASSLRGSTEAFF	TGCGCCAGCAGCTTGAGGGGGAGCACTGAAGCTTTCTTT
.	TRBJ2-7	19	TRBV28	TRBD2	CASSYPGTSLGPASYEQYF	TGTGCCAGCAGTTACCCCGGGACTAGCCTGGGCCCAGCCTCCTACGAGCAGTACTTC
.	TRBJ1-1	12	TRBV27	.	CASSLEAPEAFF	TGTGCCAGCAGTCTTGAAGCTCCCGAGGCTTTCTTT
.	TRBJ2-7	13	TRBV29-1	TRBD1	CSGRQGLAGEQYF	TGCAGCGGCAGACAGGGGCTTGCGGGGGAGCAGTACTTC
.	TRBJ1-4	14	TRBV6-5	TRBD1	CASSLRGDSEKLFF	TGTGCCAGCAGTCTAAGGGGGGACAGTGAAAAACTGTTTTTT
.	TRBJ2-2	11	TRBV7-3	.	CASSFNGELFF	TGTGCCAGCAGCTTTAACGGGGAGCTGTTTTTT
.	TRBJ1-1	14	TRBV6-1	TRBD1	CASSPYQGDTEAFF	TGTGCCAGCAGTCCGTACCAGGGGGACACTGAAGCTTTCTTT